The 5 T cell receptor beta chains given below trace back to one sample, sequenced in a study of blood T cells in healthy people across ages. Sample-barcoded 5' priming and a J-beta primer mix drove a second PCR of about 6 to 12 cycles. Each CDR3 protein gets one entry after TCRdb re-called the 5' RACE reads with MiXCR. The table records 1,500,000 or so distinct CDR3 sequences, approximately 59% of them present only once. The sample consisted of blood. The receptor set was obtained from a man in his late teens or twenties in good health.

This sequence joins TRBV28 and TRBJ2-4; D possibly corresponds to TRBD2 (6 bases). The germline gives CDR1 MDHEN, CDR2 SYDVKM. The CDR3 is 13 residues long. The germline V and J ends were trimmed by 7 bases and 1 base, with 8 bases remaining between them. In DNA, the CDR3 is TGTGCCAGCACCACTAGCGCCAAAAACATTCAGTACTTC. Encoded protein: CASTTSAKNIQYF.

The rearrangement links TRBV5-1 to TRBJ2-7; 10 bases agree with TRBD1. The germline V gene encodes CDR1 SGHRS and CDR2 YFSETQ. The CDR3 contains 14 residues. The trim removed 6 bases at V and 3 bases at J, leaving 6 bases unmatched. As DNA, the CDR3 is TGCGCCAGCACCATCCGGGACAGGGGCTACGAGCAGTACTTC. This sequence encodes CASTIRDRGYEQYF.

In its sample, this clonotype was seen a few times. The gene calls are TRBV20-1 and TRBJ1-5, with D perhaps TRBD1 (6 bases). Germline CDR1 reads DFQATT; CDR2 reads SNEGSKA (reference sequence). Between the trimmed V and J ends, which lost 2 bases and 7 bases, there was a span of 15 bases. There are 14 residues in the CDR3. In DNA form, the CDR3 reads TGCAGTGCTAGAAGTGGAGGGGGGGGGCAGCCCCAGCATTTT. Its protein is CSARSGGGGQPQHF.

V gene TRBV29-1 combines with J gene TRBJ2-1; no reliable D call. The V gene lost 7 bases and the J gene lost 5 bases, with 18 bases spanning the gap. The CDR3 length is 14 residues. The germline V gene encodes CDR1 SQVTM and CDR2 ANQGSEA. CDR3 region: CSAPKAGPHNEQFF. In DNA, the CDR3 is TGCAGCGCCCCTAAGGCTGGGCCCCACAATGAGCAGTTCTTC.

This sequence joins TRBV7-8 and TRBJ2-5, with 9 bases aligning to TRBD2. Germline-derived CDR1 and CDR2 are SGHVS and FQNEAQ. Losses at the gene ends were 3 bases for V and 7 bases for J; bases not matched to a gene: 12. This CDR3 spans 16 amino acids. Written as DNA, the CDR3 is TGTGCCAGCAGCTTCCGAGAACTAGCGGGTGCAGGGACCCAGTACTTC. Translation gives CASSFRELAGAGTQYF.